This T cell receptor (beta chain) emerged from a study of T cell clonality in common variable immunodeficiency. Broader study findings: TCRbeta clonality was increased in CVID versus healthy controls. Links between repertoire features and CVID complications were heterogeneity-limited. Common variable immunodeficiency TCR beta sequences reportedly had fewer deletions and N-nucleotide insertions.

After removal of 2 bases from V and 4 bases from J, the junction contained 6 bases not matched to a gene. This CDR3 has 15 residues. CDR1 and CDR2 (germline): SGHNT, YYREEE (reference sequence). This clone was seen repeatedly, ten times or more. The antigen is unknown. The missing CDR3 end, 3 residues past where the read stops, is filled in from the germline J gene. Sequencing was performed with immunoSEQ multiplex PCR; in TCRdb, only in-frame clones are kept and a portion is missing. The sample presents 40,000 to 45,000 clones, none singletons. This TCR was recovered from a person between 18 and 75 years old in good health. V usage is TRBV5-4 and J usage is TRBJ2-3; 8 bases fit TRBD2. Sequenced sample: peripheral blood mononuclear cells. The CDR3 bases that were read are TGTGCCAGCAGCTTCTTCGGGGGGGCCCCAGATACG. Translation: CASSFFGGAPDT. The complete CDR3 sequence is CASSFFGGAPDTQYF.